The 16 T cell receptor beta chains listed next were all sequenced from one sample in a study of control samples from healthy donors and cancer patients. Repertoires were generated with immunoSEQ multiplex PCR, while TCRdb's copy carries only in-frame clones and drops some. The sample shows about 70,000 clones, 84% of them seen only once. The sample consisted of blood. The receptors come from a middle-aged man in good health.

The gene calls are TRBV11-2 and TRBJ2-1, with D possibly being TRBD1 (6 bases). With 1 base removed from V and 3 bases from J, the gap between germline ends came to 10 bases. CDR3 size: 15 residues. Per the germline V gene, CDR1 is SGHAT and CDR2 is FQNNGV. CDR3: CASSLGQVVYNEQFF. CDR3 sequence (DNA): TGTGCCAGCAGCTTAGGACAGGTCGTCTACAATGAGCAGTTCTTC. The whole variable domain, filled in from reference TRBV11-2 and TRBJ2-1, reads EAGVAQSPRYKIIEKRQSVAFWCNPISGHATLYWYQQILGQGPKLLIQFQNNGVVDDSQLPKDRFSAERLKGVDSTLKIQPAKLEDSAVYLCASSLGQVVYNEQFFGPGTRLTVL.

The chain uses TRBV5-6 and TRBJ1-2; TRBD1 agrees at 7 bases. The germline V gene has CDR1 SGHDT and CDR2 YYEEEE. The J segment lost 2 bases and the V segment lost 4 bases, leaving 8 bases of the junction unmatched. The CDR3 length is 15 residues. The CDR3, as DNA: TGTGCCAGCAGCGAGGGCTCGGGACAGAACTATGGCTACACCTTC. Its translation is CASSEGSGQNYGYTF.

This chain connects TRBV7-2 to TRBJ2-7; TRBD2 might be the D (6 bases). This CDR3 comprises 11 residues. The germline CDR1 and CDR2 sequences are SGHTA and FQGNSA. V lost 6 bases to trimming and J lost 6 bases, with 9 bases between them. The CDR3 region is CASSREREQYF. CDR3 bases: TGTGCCAGCAGTCGGGAGCGCGAGCAGTACTTC.

This clone was recorded only once. The junction shows a germline mismatch at one end, possibly a read error. The CDR3 sequence is CASSLLVAGGPGF. As DNA, the CDR3 is TGTGCCAGCAGCCTCCTCGTGGCGGGGGGTCCCGGTTTT. The rearrangement uses TRBV7-9 and TRBJ2-2, with 8 bases lining up with TRBD2. Germline V gene sequence: CDR1 SEHNR, CDR2 FQNEAQ (reference sequence). This CDR3 is 13 amino acids long.

For the CDR3, the DNA is TGTGCCAGCATCCCCTTACAGGCCAGGGGCTACACCTTC. Protein: CASIPLQARGYTF. This chain connects TRBV5-5 to TRBJ1-2, with D possibly TRBD1 on 5 matching bases. The CDR3 covers 13 residues. In germline, CDR1 is SGHKS, CDR2 YYEKEE (reference sequence). V lost 6 bases and J lost 8, with 17 bases in between.

This clone has more than one count but fewer than ten. CDR3 sequence (DNA): TGTGCCTGGAGTGCCTCGAGGTGGGACTATGGCTACACCTTC. Amino acids: CAWSASRWDYGYTF. This chain joins TRBV30 and TRBJ1-2; no clear D gene. Germline-derived CDR1 and CDR2 are GTSNPN and SVGIG (reference sequence). Trimming shortened V by 1 base and J by 3 bases, and 12 bases separated the two germline ends. The CDR3 length is 14 residues.

The genes are TRBV20-1 and TRBJ2-3; D gene uncertain. Trimming took 0 bases from V and 5 from J, leaving 3 bases between them. The CDR3 extends over 11 amino acids. Looked up from germline, CDR1 is DFQATT and CDR2 is SNEGSKA (reference sequence). The CDR3 DNA is TGCAGTGCTAGAGATCGAGATACGCAGTATTTT. It codes for CSARDRDTQYF.

The chain employs TRBV2 and TRBJ1-1; D unclear. This CDR3 spans 15 amino acids. Germline V lookup: CDR1 SNHLY, CDR2 FYNNEI. Between the trimmed V and J ends, which lost 4 bases and 4 bases, there was a span of 16 bases. CDR3 DNA sequence: TGTGCCAGCAGTGCGACCTTTGCGGGCGGCACTGAAGCTTTCTTT. It specifies CASSATFAGGTEAFF.

The rearrangement uses TRBV9 and TRBJ2-3; no definite D call. This CDR3 has 13 residues. Germline assignment: CDR1 SGDLS and CDR2 YYNGEE. The V and J ends lost 3 bases and 0 bases respectively, with 5 bases between them. CDR3 sequence (DNA): TGTGCCAGCAGCGGGAGTAGCACAGATACGCAGTATTTT. This encodes CASSGSSTDTQYF.

The chain joins TRBV19 to TRBJ2-5, with D perhaps TRBD1 or TRBD2 (6 bases each). Germline assignment: CDR1 LNHDA and CDR2 SQIVND (reference sequence). With 4 bases removed from V and 5 bases from J, the gap between germline ends came to 23 bases. The CDR3 consists of 17 residues. The DNA for the CDR3 is TGTGCCAGTAGTACGATCACATCGGGGGCTACGGGGGAGACCCAGTACTTC. Its protein is CASSTITSGATGETQYF.

This chain links TRBV6-2 or TRBV6-3 with TRBJ2-7, with 9 bases fitting TRBD2. Trimming at V came to 2 bases and at J to 3 bases, leaving 17 bases not matched to a gene. The CDR3 consists of 19 residues. The germline V gene encodes CDR1 MNHEY and CDR2 SVGEGT. CDR3 in DNA: TGTGCCAGCAGTTACGAGGCCCTGGGACTGCTAGCGGGGAGCTACGAGCAGTACTTC. This codes for CASSYEALGLLAGSYEQYF.

The chain has TRBV29-1 and TRBJ1-2, with D unclear. V lost 5 bases to trimming and J lost 7 bases, with 5 bases between them. Germline CDR1 reads SQVTM; CDR2 reads ANQGSEA. The CDR3 runs to 9 residues. The CDR3 sequence: CSVISGYTF. The CDR3 bases are TGCAGCGTTATAAGTGGCTACACCTTC.

This clone occurred a few times. The same CDR3 also results from other DNA sequences found in this sample. The CDR3 nucleotides read TGTGCCAGCAGCCTACCGGGCCAAAATTCACCCCTCCACTTT. It codes for CASSLPGQNSPLHF. The chain recombines TRBV4-2 with TRBJ1-6, with unresolved D. Germline V gene sequence: CDR1 LGHNA, CDR2 YNFKEQ. V was clipped by 4 bases and J by 7 bases, with 11 bases between them. CDR3 length equals 14 residues.

The chain joins TRBV7-2 to TRBJ2-7; TRBD2 is a possible D gene (6 bases). Germline CDR1 is SGHTA and CDR2 is FQGNSA. The CDR3 spans 16 residues. The ends were cut back, 4 bases at V and 4 bases at J, with 20 bases in the middle. The CDR3 is CASSYSGLLTAYEQYF. The CDR3 bases are TGTGCCAGCAGCTACTCGGGACTCCTAACGGCATACGAGCAGTACTTC.

The chain links TRBV12-3 or TRBV12-4 to TRBJ2-1; no reliable D call. V lost 5 bases and J lost 6, with 11 bases in between. The CDR3 is 13 residues long. CDR3 nucleotides: TGTGCCAGCAGTCCGCGGATGGCCAATGAGCAGTTCTTC. This gives the protein CASSPRMANEQFF.

V gene TRBV28 combines with J gene TRBJ2-4; TRBD1 is a possible D gene (7 bases). This CDR3 comprises 14 residues. Germline V gives CDR1 MDHEN, CDR2 SYDVKM. Trimming stripped 4 bases from V and 1 base from J, with 8 bases between. The CDR3 DNA is TGTGCCAGCAGTTCAGGGGGGGCCAAAAACATTCAGTACTTC. This encodes CASSSGGAKNIQYF.